These 17 T cell receptor beta chains were sequenced from one sample in a study of T cell responses to AZD1222 COVID-19 vaccine. Produced via immunoSEQ multiplex PCR; TCRdb's table is partial and in-frame only. The repertoire consists of about 93,000 clones, with 80% to 90% occurring once and the leading ten covering approximately 6%. Here the sequenced sample was peripheral blood, taken on day 0 of AZD1222 vaccination. These receptors were obtained from an adult in good health.

V usage is TRBV7-3 and J usage is TRBJ2-2; 8 nucleotides align to TRBD1. V dropped 5 bases and J dropped 1; count of bases not matched to a gene: 0. This CDR3 spans 14 amino acids. Germline V gives CDR1 SGHTA, CDR2 FQGTGA. The chain's CDR3 is CASSGQGNTGELFF. DNA of the CDR3: TGTGCCAGCAGCGGACAGGGGAACACCGGGGAGCTGTTTTTT.

V and J are TRBV6-5 and TRBJ2-6; D remains unclear. Germline assignment: CDR1 MNHEY and CDR2 SVGAGI. The V end lost 2 bases, the J end lost 0 bases, and 5 bases lay between the germline ends. The CDR3 has 15 residues. For the CDR3, the DNA is TGTGCCAGCAGTTACACACGCTCTGGGGCCAACGTCCTGACTTTC. It translates to CASSYTRSGANVLTF.

The V call is TRBV15, the J call TRBJ2-7; 8 bases are shared with TRBD2. The CDR3 loop spans 15 amino acids. Losses at the gene ends were 0 bases for V and 6 bases for J; bases not matched to a gene: 7. The germline V gene encodes CDR1 LNHNV and CDR2 YYDKDF (reference sequence). The CDR3 reads CATSRDPGLAAEQYF. In DNA, the CDR3 is TGTGCCACCAGCAGAGACCCAGGACTAGCCGCCGAGCAGTACTTC.

V usage is TRBV6-2 or TRBV6-3 and J usage is TRBJ1-2; D is unresolved. CDR3 length equals 13 residues. Germline-derived CDR1 and CDR2 are MNHEY and SVGEGT. The V end was cut by 7 bases, the J end by 8 bases, with 17 bases between. CDR3 in amino acids: CASTPPALGGYTF. The CDR3 coding sequence is TGTGCCAGCACCCCCCCGGCCCTCGGAGGCTACACCTTC.

This clone was seen once. V gene TRBV18 combines with J gene TRBJ2-5; 7 bases line up with TRBD1. V was pared by 3 bases and J by 1 base, with 5 bases of the junction left unmatched. Germline V gene lookup returns CDR1 KGHSH and CDR2 LQKENI. The CDR3 extends over 15 amino acids. As DNA, the CDR3 is TGTGCCAGCTCACCTCGGACAGGAGCCCAAGAGACCCAGTACTTC. Translation gives CASSPRTGAQETQYF.

This clone was counted a few times. The chain carries TRBV4-1 and TRBJ2-4, with 7 bases lining up with TRBD1. V lost 0 bases, J lost 13 bases, and 3 bases stayed unmatched. This CDR3 comprises 12 residues. From germline, CDR1 is MGHRA and CDR2 YSYEKL. CDR3 protein: CASSQDSRGQYF. The CDR3 DNA is TGCGCCAGCAGCCAAGATTCCAGGGGGCAGTACTTC.

V usage is TRBV19 and J usage is TRBJ1-1; D remains ambiguous. Germline CDR1 LNHDA, CDR2 SQIVND (reference sequence). The CDR3 has 14 residues. Between the trimmed V and J ends, which lost 10 bases and 6 bases, there was a span of 21 bases. The CDR3, as DNA: TGTGCCACCACTACCTACCCGGGAGAGTCTGAAGCTTTCTTT. Translation: CATTTYPGESEAFF. The full variable domain, completed using reference TRBV19 and TRBJ1-1, is DGGITQSPKYLFRKEGQNVTLSCEQNLNHDAMYWYRQDPGQGLRLIYYSQIVNDFQKGDIAEGYSVSREKKESFPLTVTSAQKNPTAFYLCATTTYPGESEAFFGQGTRLTVV.

Comment on this clone: This sample includes further DNA sequences coding for the same CDR3. The chain is built from TRBV5-1 and TRBJ2-5; no definite D call. The CDR3 is 12 amino acids. Germline V CDR1 and CDR2: SGHRS, YFSETQ. V lost 2 bases and J 5 bases, leaving 7 bases between the germline ends. CDR3 nucleotide sequence: TGCGCCAGCAGCTTAGTTGGGGAGACCCAGTACTTC. It encodes CASSLVGETQYF. Drawing the rest from reference TRBV5-1 and TRBJ2-5, the complete variable domain is KAGVTQTPRYLIKTRGQQVTLSCSPISGHRSVSWYQQTPGQGLQFLFEYFSETQRNKGNFPGRFSGRQFSNSRSEMNVSTLELGDSALYLCASSLVGETQYFGPGTRLLVL.

The V gene is TRBV6-6, the J gene TRBJ2-7; tentative D call: TRBD1 (6 bases). V was shortened by 5 bases and J by 5 bases, with 19 bases between the two germline ends. The germline gives CDR1 MNHNY, CDR2 SVGAGI (reference sequence). The CDR3 loop spans 15 amino acids. In DNA, the CDR3 is TGTGCCAGCAGTAATCACCCGGGACAAAAGAACGAGCAGTACTTC. Protein product: CASSNHPGQKNEQYF.

CDR3 residues: CASSFGGFDQPQHF. The CDR3 region has the DNA TGTGCCAGCAGTTTTGGGGGATTTGATCAGCCCCAGCATTTT. The chain combines TRBV27 with TRBJ1-5, with D possibly being TRBD1 (5 bases). This CDR3 comprises 14 residues. Germline V gene data show CDR1 as MNHEY and CDR2 as SMNVEV (reference sequence). V was shortened by 3 bases and J by 5 bases, with 11 bases between the two germline ends.

J is TRBJ2-3 and V is TRBV6-5; 9 bases fit TRBD2. Per germline, CDR1 MNHEY and CDR2 SVGAGI. CDR3 length: 15 amino acids. The V segment lost 7 bases and the J segment 1 base; nucleotides outside the gene matches: 6. CDR3 in amino acids: CASTERLAGTDTQYF. The CDR3 DNA reads as TGTGCCAGCACCGAGCGACTAGCGGGCACAGATACGCAGTATTTT.

The rearrangement joins TRBV19 to TRBJ2-1, with 7 bases lining up with TRBD1. Trimming at V came to 7 bases and at J to 7 bases, leaving 13 bases not matched to a gene. The CDR3 is 15 amino acids. Germline V gene data show CDR1 as LNHDA and CDR2 as SQIVND (reference sequence). The CDR3 sequence is CASTHRDSMRNEQFF. Written as DNA, the CDR3 is TGTGCCAGTACCCACCGGGACAGCATGCGGAATGAGCAGTTCTTC.

The rearrangement joins TRBV6-5 to TRBJ2-5; D possibly matches TRBD1 or TRBD2 (6 bases each). In germline, CDR1 is MNHEY, CDR2 SVGAGI. The germline V and J ends were trimmed by 5 bases and 2 bases, with 15 bases remaining between them. The length of the CDR3 is 15 residues. This CDR3 is CASSPEGGSQETQYF. Here the CDR3 DNA reads TGTGCCAGCAGTCCCGAGGGGGGTAGTCAAGAGACCCAGTACTTC.

The chain carries TRBV7-9 and TRBJ1-1, with D tentatively TRBD1 (6 bases). The CDR3 consists of 16 residues. Deletions cut 4 bases from V and 3 bases from J, with 18 bases between. Germline V gene data show CDR1 as SEHNR and CDR2 as FQNEAQ (reference sequence). CDR3 coding DNA: TGTGCCAGCAGCTCAAGCGTCCTGGACAGTCACACTGAAGCTTTCTTT. It is translated as CASSSSVLDSHTEAFF.

The rearrangement joins TRBV6-2 or TRBV6-3 to TRBJ1-2; possible D gene TRBD1, 6 bases. The CDR3 runs to 14 residues. Germline V CDR1 and CDR2: MNHEY, SVGEGT. V was shortened by 0 bases and J by 4 bases, with 9 bases between the two germline ends. The CDR3 nucleotides read TGTGCCAGCAGTTACTCCGGACAGCTCTATGGCTACACCTTC. This sequence encodes CASSYSGQLYGYTF.

This clone was seen only once. The V gene is TRBV6-5, the J gene TRBJ2-4; no reliable D call. Germline lookup yields CDR1 MNHEY and CDR2 SVGAGI. The CDR3 is 14 amino acids. Trimming left V 0 bases short and J 0 bases short, with 3 bases between. The DNA for the CDR3 is TGTGCCAGCAGTTACTCGTTAGCCAAAAACATTCAGTACTTC. This codes for CASSYSLAKNIQYF.

This clone was observed once. The chain carries TRBV9 and TRBJ2-3; TRBD2 is a possible D gene (6 bases). This CDR3 is 18 amino acids long. V was trimmed by 0 bases and J by 0 bases, leaving 17 bases between them. CDR1 SGDLS and CDR2 YYNGEE come from the germline V gene. The CDR3 spells CASSVVPSARTSTDTQYF. The CDR3 DNA reads as TGTGCCAGCAGCGTAGTCCCTAGCGCACGTACTAGCACAGATACGCAGTATTTT.